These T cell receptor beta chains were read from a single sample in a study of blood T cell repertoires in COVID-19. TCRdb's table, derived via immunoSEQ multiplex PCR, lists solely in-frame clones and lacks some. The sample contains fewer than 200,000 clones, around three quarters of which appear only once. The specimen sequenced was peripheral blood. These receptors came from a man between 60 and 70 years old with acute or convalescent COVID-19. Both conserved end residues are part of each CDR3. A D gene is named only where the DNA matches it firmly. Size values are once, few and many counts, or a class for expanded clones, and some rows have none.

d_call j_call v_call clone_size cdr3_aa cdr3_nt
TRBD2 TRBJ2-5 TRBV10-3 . CAISAELAGGVETQYF TGTGCCATCAGTGCGGAACTAGCGGGGGGTGTAGAGACCCAGTACTTC
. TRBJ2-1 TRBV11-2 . CASSLVQYDEQFF TGTGCCAGCAGCTTAGTCCAGTACGATGAGCAGTTCTTC
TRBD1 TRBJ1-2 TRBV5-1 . CASSATGVRGYTF TGCGCCAGCAGCGCAACAGGGGTTAGGGGCTACACCTTC
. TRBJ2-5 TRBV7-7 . CASSQLQGLGEAQYF TGTGCCAGCAGCCAATTACAGGGGTTGGGGGAGGCCCAGTACTTC
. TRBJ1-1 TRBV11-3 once CASSFAGGTEAFF TGTGCCAGCAGCTTCGCCGGGGGGACTGAAGCTTTCTTT
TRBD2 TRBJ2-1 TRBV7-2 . CASSLTSGGRGEQFF TGTGCCAGCAGCTTAACTAGCGGGGGGAGGGGTGAGCAGTTCTTC
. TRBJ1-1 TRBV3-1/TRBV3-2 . CASSQSDTGAFF TGTGCCAGCAGCCAGTCGGACACTGGAGCTTTCTTT
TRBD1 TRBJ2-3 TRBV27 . CASSRGQLTDTQYF TGTGCCAGCAGCCGGGGACAGCTCACAGATACGCAGTATTTT
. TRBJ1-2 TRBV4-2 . CASSPGLKYGYTF TGTGCCAGCAGCCCAGGATTAAAATATGGCTACACCTTC
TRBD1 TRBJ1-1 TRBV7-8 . CASSREGGMNTEAFF TGTGCCAGCAGCCGGGAAGGGGGCATGAACACTGAAGCTTTCTTT
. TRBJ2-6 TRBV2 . CASSSSLDTSGANVLTF TGTGCCAGCAGTAGCTCACTAGATACCTCTGGGGCCAACGTCCTGACTTTC
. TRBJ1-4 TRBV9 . CASSASQGGFGRTNEKLFF TGTGCCAGCAGCGCCTCCCAGGGCGGTTTCGGGAGAACTAATGAAAAACTGTTTTTT
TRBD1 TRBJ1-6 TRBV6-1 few CASSETGRWDNSPLHF TGTGCCAGCAGTGAGACAGGGAGATGGGATAATTCACCCCTCCACTTT
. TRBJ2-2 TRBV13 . CASSLFVRGILTGELFF TGTGCCAGCAGCTTATTTGTAAGGGGAATACTCACCGGGGAGCTGTTTTTT
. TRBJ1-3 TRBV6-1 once CASSEFGGVSGNTIYF TGTGCCAGCAGTGAATTCGGCGGGGTCTCGGGAAACACCATATATTTT
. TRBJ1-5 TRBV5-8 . CASSLYEGNSNQPQHF TGTGCCAGCAGCCTTTATGAGGGCAATAGCAATCAGCCCCAGCATTTT
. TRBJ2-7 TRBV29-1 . CSVEDRVRYEQYF TGCAGCGTTGAAGACAGGGTCAGGTACGAGCAGTACTTC
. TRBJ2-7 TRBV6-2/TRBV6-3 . CASSYLQEFTYEQYF TGTGCCAGCAGTTACCTACAGGAATTTACCTACGAGCAGTACTTC
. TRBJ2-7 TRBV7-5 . CVRSFLPPGLAVSYEQYF TGTGTCAGAAGCTTCCTGCCCCCCGGGCTAGCGGTCTCCTACGAGCAGTACTTC
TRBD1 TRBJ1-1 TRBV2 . CASERGQGARTEAFF TGTGCCAGCGAAAGGGGACAGGGGGCGAGAACTGAAGCTTTCTTT
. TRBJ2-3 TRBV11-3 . CASSPDFPTDTQYF TGTGCCAGCAGCCCGGACTTCCCCACAGATACGCAGTATTTT
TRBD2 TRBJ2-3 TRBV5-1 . CASSLSAGGKTHTDTQYF TGCGCCAGCAGCTTGTCAGCGGGGGGCAAGACGCACACAGATACGCAGTATTTT
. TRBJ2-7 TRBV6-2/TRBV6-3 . CASSYLSGAYEQYF TGTGCCAGCAGTTACCTATCAGGGGCCTACGAGCAGTACTTC
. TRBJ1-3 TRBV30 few CAWSTGYYTIYF TGTGCCTGGAGTACAGGGTATTACACCATATATTTT
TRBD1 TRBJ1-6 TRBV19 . CASSRNPGGESPLHF TGTGCCAGTAGTAGAAACCCAGGGGGCGAGTCACCCCTCCACTTT
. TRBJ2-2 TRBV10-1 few CASRRAGDTGELFF TGCGCCAGCAGGAGGGCAGGGGACACCGGGGAGCTGTTTTTT
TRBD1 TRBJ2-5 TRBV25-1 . CASSLWTGQETQYF TGTGCCAGCAGTCTGTGGACAGGGCAAGAGACCCAGTACTTC
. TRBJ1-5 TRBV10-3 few CAIGNGLINQPQHF TGTGCCATCGGGAATGGACTGATCAATCAGCCCCAGCATTTT
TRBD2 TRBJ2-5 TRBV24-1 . CATSAAGGRRETQYF TGTGCCACCAGCGCAGCGGGGGGGAGGAGAGAGACCCAGTACTTC
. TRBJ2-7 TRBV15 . CATSREMGTPIYEQYF TGTGCCACCAGCAGAGAGATGGGGACACCTATCTACGAGCAGTACTTC
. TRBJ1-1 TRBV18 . CASSRPNIDTEAFF TGTGCCAGCTCACGACCTAATATCGACACTGAAGCTTTCTTT
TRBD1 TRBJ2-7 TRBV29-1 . CSAATGGYEQYF TGCAGCGCGGCGACAGGGGGCTACGAGCAGTACTTC
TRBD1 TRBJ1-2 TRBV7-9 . CASSLGQAGYTF TGTGCCAGCAGCCTTGGACAGGCTGGCTACACCTTC
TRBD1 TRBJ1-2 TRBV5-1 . CASSSGQGPYGYTF TGCGCCAGCAGTTCAGGACAGGGGCCCTATGGCTACACCTTC
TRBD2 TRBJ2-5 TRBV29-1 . CSAESGGAVETQYF TGCAGCGCAGAGTCCGGGGGGGCGGTTGAGACCCAGTACTTC
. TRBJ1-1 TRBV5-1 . CASSLGARPNTEAFF TGCGCCAGCAGCTTGGGGGCCAGGCCTAACACTGAAGCTTTCTTT
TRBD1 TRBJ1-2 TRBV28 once CASSFPNPGQNYGYTF TGTGCCAGCAGTTTCCCAAATCCGGGACAGAACTATGGCTACACCTTC
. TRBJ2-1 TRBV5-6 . CASSRGGFGSYNEQFF TGTGCCAGCAGCCGTGGGGGGTTCGGCTCCTACAATGAGCAGTTCTTC
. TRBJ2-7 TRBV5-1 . CASSSIASYAAEQYF TGCGCCAGCAGCAGTATAGCCTCATACGCCGCCGAGCAGTACTTC
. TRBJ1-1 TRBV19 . CASSIRDGTEAFF TGTGCCAGTAGTATCAGGGATGGAACTGAAGCTTTCTTT